The 17 T cell receptor beta chains below come from one sample, sequenced in a study of shared clonotypes between healthy human individuals. The naive CD8 population came from CD45RO-negative cells selected for CCR7, without terminally differentiated effector memory CD45RA+ cells. Using immunoSEQ multiplex PCR, the repertoire was profiled, and TCRdb retains in-frame clones only, with some absent. The sample records around 550,000 clones, 85% to 95% being singletons. The sequenced sample consisted of naive CD8+ T cells sorted from blood. All receptors derive from a woman younger than 45 in good health.

J is TRBJ2-7 and V is TRBV7-8; D is unclear. Deletions cut 2 bases from V and 4 bases from J, with 12 bases between. The CDR3 loop spans 14 amino acids. Germline CDR1 is SGHVS and CDR2 is FQNEAQ. This chain's CDR3 is CASSLPGAPYEQYF. The CDR3, as DNA: TGTGCCAGCAGCTTACCTGGAGCGCCGTACGAGCAGTACTTC.

The V and J genes are TRBV5-8 and TRBJ2-3; possibly TRBD1 or TRBD2 for D (6 bases each). Trimming cost V 1 base and J 4 bases, with 10 bases left between them. CDR1 SGHTS and CDR2 YDEGEE come from the germline V gene. The CDR3 is 14 amino acids. CDR3 sequence reads: CASSLSGAPDTQYF. In nucleotides, the CDR3 is TGTGCCAGCAGCTTGTCGGGGGCCCCAGATACGCAGTATTTT.

The gene calls are TRBV2 and TRBJ2-7; TRBD2 is a possible D gene (6 bases). CDR3 length: 14 residues. Trimming cost V 8 bases and J 4 bases, with 18 bases left between them. Germline V CDR1 and CDR2: SNHLY, FYNNEI. The CDR3: CASLYRESFYEQYF. CDR3 nucleotides: TGTGCCAGCCTATACCGGGAGAGTTTTTACGAGCAGTACTTC.

This chain uses TRBV28 with TRBJ2-7, with no clear D. This CDR3 has 17 residues. Germline values: CDR1 MDHEN, CDR2 SYDVKM. V lost 5 bases to trimming and J lost 0 bases, with 20 bases between them. The CDR3 loop reads CASSPRFSAESSYEQYF. The CDR3 region has the DNA TGTGCCAGCAGTCCCCGCTTTTCGGCGGAAAGCTCCTACGAGCAGTACTTC.

This sequence joins TRBV27 and TRBJ2-1, with 7 positions matching TRBD1. The CDR3 is 15 residues long. Unmatched junction bases numbered 8, after V lost 5 bases and J lost 4 bases. Germline values: CDR1 MNHEY, CDR2 SMNVEV (reference sequence). This CDR3 is CASSPTGLGYNEQFF. CDR3 coding DNA: TGTGCCAGCAGTCCGACAGGGCTGGGATACAATGAGCAGTTCTTC.

As concerns this clone: One junction end does not reproduce the germline sequence, and a read error may be involved. This chain links TRBV5-1 with TRBJ1-1, with 7 bases that match TRBD1. In germline, CDR1 is SGHRS, CDR2 YFSETQ. The CDR3 loop spans 20 amino acids. CDR3 DNA: TGCGCCAACAGCCCACCCCGGACAGGAACCAGGCTCCGGGAGAGGACTGAAGCTTTCTTT. This translates into CANSPPRTGTRLRERTEAFF.

The V gene is TRBV5-1, the J gene TRBJ1-1, with D unclear. The germline gives CDR1 SGHRS, CDR2 YFSETQ. The CDR3 is 12 residues long. V was pared by 5 bases and J by 0 bases, with 5 bases between. CDR3 nucleotides: TGCGCCAGCAGAACGATGAACACTGAAGCTTTCTTT. Residues: CASRTMNTEAFF.

The genes are TRBV7-9 and TRBJ2-7; D is perhaps TRBD2 (6 bases). Trimming removed 10 bases from V and 3 bases from J, with 19 bases in between. Germline V gene lookup returns CDR1 SEHNR and CDR2 FQNEAQ (reference sequence). The CDR3 loop spans 14 amino acids. The CDR3 region has the DNA TGTGCCACCGGGGCGGGACCCGGGATCTACGAGCAGTACTTC. Translation: CATGAGPGIYEQYF.

The chain links TRBV28 to TRBJ1-1; the D gene is possibly TRBD1 (6 bases). This CDR3 has 14 residues. Trimming pared 7 bases from V and 5 bases from J, leaving 17 bases between. Germline values: CDR1 MDHEN, CDR2 SYDVKM. The chain's CDR3 is CASTYWGARTEAFF. CDR3 bases: TGTGCCAGCACCTATTGGGGGGCGCGGACTGAAGCTTTCTTT.

The CDR3 region is CASKLAGYNEQFF. The CDR3 nucleotides are TGTGCCAGTAAGCTAGCGGGGTACAATGAGCAGTTCTTC. This rearrangement joins TRBV19 to TRBJ2-1, with 9 nucleotides matching TRBD2. With 7 bases clipped from V and 4 bases from J, the junction kept 2 bases outside the gene matches. Germline V CDR1 and CDR2: LNHDA, SQIVND (reference sequence). There are 13 residues in the CDR3. Filled out from reference TRBV19 and TRBJ2-1, the complete variable domain reads DGGITQSPKYLFRKEGQNVTLSCEQNLNHDAMYWYRQDPGQGLRLIYYSQIVNDFQKGDIAEGYSVSREKKESFPLTVTSAQKNPTAFYLCASKLAGYNEQFFGPGTRLTVL.

CDR3 region: CASSHDRGKETQYF. In nucleotides, the CDR3 is TGCGCCAGCAGCCATGACAGGGGGAAAGAGACCCAGTACTTC. This sequence joins TRBV4-1 and TRBJ2-5; 9 nucleotides align to TRBD1. After removal of 3 bases from V and 3 bases from J, the junction contained 2 bases not matched to a gene. The CDR3 is 14 residues long. Germline-derived CDR1 and CDR2 are MGHRA and YSYEKL.

This chain uses TRBV11-3 with TRBJ1-3; a possible D gene is TRBD1 (6 bases). Germline CDR1 reads SGHNT; CDR2 reads YENEEA. V lost 3 bases and J 3 bases, leaving 12 bases between the germline ends. CDR3 length equals 15 residues. The CDR3 region is CASSFDGTHGNTIYF. In DNA form, the CDR3 reads TGTGCCAGCAGCTTCGATGGGACACATGGAAACACCATATATTTT.

This clone was counted once. This rearrangement joins TRBV6-1 to TRBJ1-2; TRBD1 is a possible D gene (5 bases). V was pared by 0 bases and J by 4 bases, with 24 bases between. CDR1 and CDR2 (germline): MNHNS, SASEGT. The CDR3 has 19 amino acids. CDR3 in DNA: TGTGCCAGCAGTGAAGCGCTTCAATCTGTCGCCAGGGTTATCTATGGCTACACCTTC. Amino acids: CASSEALQSVARVIYGYTF.

The chain links TRBV28 to TRBJ2-5, with a weak D call TRBD1 (5 bases). V dropped 2 bases and J dropped 2 bases, with 12 bases sitting between them. The CDR3 totals 15 residues. CDR1 is MDHEN and CDR2 is SYDVKM in the germline V gene. DNA of the CDR3: TGTGCCAGCAGTTTAAGTTTGGCAGGGCAAGAGACCCAGTACTTC. Translating gives CASSLSLAGQETQYF.

J is TRBJ2-6 and V is TRBV2, with no clear D. This CDR3 has 13 residues. CDR1 is SNHLY and CDR2 is FYNNEI in the germline V gene. V was shortened by 7 bases and J by 4 bases, with 8 bases between the two germline ends. CDR3 in DNA: TGTGCCAGCATAGGGCGGGGGGCCAACGTCCTGACTTTC. Its protein product is CASIGRGANVLTF.

The chain recombines TRBV2 with TRBJ1-3, with D unclear. V was cut by 9 bases and J by 9 bases, with 9 bases left in between. The germline V gene encodes CDR1 SNHLY and CDR2 FYNNEI. The CDR3 spans 10 residues. CDR3 DNA sequence: TGTGCCAGTCTTCGGGGCACCATATATTTT. Its protein is CASLRGTIYF.

The gene calls are TRBV28 and TRBJ2-1; D possibly corresponds to TRBD1 (6 bases). Germline CDR1 and CDR2: MDHEN and SYDVKM. V was clipped by 5 bases and J by 6 bases, with 17 bases between them. This CDR3 comprises 15 residues. This CDR3 is CASSGDNRSSNEQFF. CDR3 coding DNA: TGTGCCAGCAGTGGGGACAATCGGAGCTCCAATGAGCAGTTCTTC.